A single sample gave rise to the 12 T cell receptor beta chains below, sequenced in a study of T-cell memory formation after mild COVID-19. MiXCR was run by TCRdb on the 5' RACE reads, yielding one entry per CDR3 protein. Of roughly 600,000 distinct CDR3 sequences in the sample, about a sixth are singletons; the top ten hold 12%. Sequencing input: PBMCs or a T cell subset sorted from them (not recorded which). The receptors here all came from an adult woman who had mild COVID-19 (a few samples of this study predate the infection). Cell type and time point are not known.

The chain couples TRBV7-6 to TRBJ2-5, with 7 bases fitting TRBD1. The J segment lost 5 bases and the V segment lost 5 bases, leaving 23 bases of the junction unmatched. Germline assignment: CDR1 SGHVS and CDR2 FNYEAQ. This CDR3 is built from 19 residues. The CDR3 sequence is CASSDRDRSPHRRRETQYF. CDR3 DNA sequence: TGTGCCAGCAGCGACCGGGACAGAAGTCCACATCGAAGGCGGGAGACCCAGTACTTC.

This sequence joins TRBV7-2 and TRBJ2-2, with 8 bases aligning to TRBD1. The germline CDR1 and CDR2 sequences are SGHTA and FQGNSA. The CDR3 extends over 14 amino acids. The ends lost 6 bases at V and 3 bases at J; junction bases unmatched: 3. CDR3 sequence: CASRGQADTGELFF. CDR3 in DNA: TGTGCCAGCAGGGGACAGGCCGACACCGGGGAGCTGTTTTTT.

This chain links TRBV7-9 with TRBJ1-2; D not resolved. Per the germline V gene, CDR1 is SEHNR and CDR2 is FQNEAQ (reference sequence). This CDR3 is 14 amino acids long. Trimming removed 7 bases from V and 0 bases from J, with 12 bases in between. The CDR3 reads CASKRGEANYGYTF. CDR3 coding DNA: TGTGCCAGCAAGCGGGGAGAAGCTAACTATGGCTACACCTTC.

CDR3 sequence reads: CASNDLNRAEYSPLHF. The CDR3 DNA reads TGTGCCAGCAACGACTTAAACAGGGCCGAGTATTCACCCCTCCACTTT. J is TRBJ1-6 and V is TRBV7-9; tentatively, D is TRBD1 (6 bases). The CDR3 extends over 16 amino acids. Trimming stripped 7 bases from V and 8 bases from J, with 21 bases between. Germline CDR1 is SEHNR and CDR2 is FQNEAQ (reference sequence).

This clonotype was picked up a small number of times. The chain recombines TRBV24-1 with TRBJ1-5; 7 nucleotides match TRBD1. Germline V CDR1 and CDR2: KGHDR, SFDVKD. This CDR3 contains 14 residues. The J segment lost 4 bases and the V segment lost 5 bases, leaving 4 bases of the junction unmatched. For the CDR3, the DNA is TGTGCCACCAGTGGGGGACAGACTAATCAGCCCCAGCATTTT. Translated: CATSGGQTNQPQHF.

In its sample, this clonotype was seen a few times. The V and J genes are TRBV11-2 and TRBJ2-1, with TRBD2 matching 10 bases. The CDR3 loop spans 15 amino acids. From germline, CDR1 is SGHAT and CDR2 FQNNGV. V lost 1 base, J lost 9 bases, and 6 bases stayed unmatched. In DNA form, the CDR3 reads TGTGCCAGCAGCTTAGTCACCTGGACTAGCGGTGAGCAGTTCTTC. This encodes CASSLVTWTSGEQFF.

This clonotype has a single count. The V gene is TRBV19, the J gene TRBJ2-7; 9 nucleotides line up with TRBD2. This CDR3 region has 15 residues. Germline loops: CDR1 LNHDA, CDR2 SQIVND (reference sequence). The J segment lost 5 bases and the V segment lost 2 bases, leaving 7 bases of the junction unmatched. CDR3 sequence (DNA): TGTGCCAGTAGTATAAAGGCGGGAGGGCCCAACGAGCAGTACTTC. Translating gives CASSIKAGGPNEQYF. The full variable domain, rest sourced from reference TRBV19 and TRBJ2-7, is DGGITQSPKYLFRKEGQNVTLSCEQNLNHDAMYWYRQDPGQGLRLIYYSQIVNDFQKGDIAEGYSVSREKKESFPLTVTSAQKNPTAFYLCASSIKAGGPNEQYFGPGTRLTVT.

This clonotype occurred a few times. This chain links TRBV12-3 or TRBV12-4 with TRBJ2-1; 13 positions agree with TRBD2. The CDR3 has 15 residues. V was pared by 7 bases and J by 7 bases, with 7 bases of the junction left unmatched. CDR3 coding DNA: TGTGCCAGCACCCAACTAGCGGGGGGGGTAAATGAGCAGTTCTTC. It is translated as CASTQLAGGVNEQFF.

This chain connects TRBV5-8 to TRBJ2-7; 7 positions agree with TRBD1. Germline values: CDR1 SGHTS, CDR2 YDEGEE. CDR3 length: 14 amino acids. Trimming took 2 bases from V and 2 from J; bases not matched to a gene: 4. CDR3 in amino acids: CASSFRQGTYEQYF. Here the CDR3 DNA reads TGTGCCAGCAGCTTCCGACAGGGCACCTACGAGCAGTACTTC.

The genes are TRBV21-1 and TRBJ2-3; TRBD2, as called in the table, went unchecked against the DNA. TRBV21-1 is a pseudogene. The CDR3 runs 16 residues. In DNA, the CDR3 is TGTGCCAGCAGCATTGAACACAGCCTCCGGACGGATACGCAGTATTTT. Encoded protein: CASSIEHSLRTDTQYF.

In this sample, this clonotype turned up many times. The rearrangement joins TRBV12-3 or TRBV12-4 to TRBJ2-1, with 9 bases lining up with TRBD1. The CDR3 has 15 amino acids. V was pared by 3 bases and J by 8 bases, with 8 bases of the junction left unmatched. The CDR3 spells CASSFRTGVGDEQFF. The CDR3 nucleotides are TGTGCCAGCAGTTTCAGGACAGGGGTGGGCGATGAGCAGTTCTTC.

This clonotype was recorded at least ten times. This sequence joins TRBV6-2 or TRBV6-3 and TRBJ2-1, with D possibly being TRBD2 (6 bases). V was cut by 5 bases and J by 5 bases, with 7 bases left in between. The length of the CDR3 is 12 residues. The V gene's germline CDR1 is MNHEY and CDR2 SVGEGT. CDR3 loop: CASSPGDNEQFF. In nucleotides, the CDR3 is TGTGCCAGCAGTCCGGGAGACAATGAGCAGTTCTTC.